The following is a T cell receptor beta chain sequence with its context. Its antigen remains unknown. This sequence may be a read error, since a much larger clone differs from it by one base. Amplification targeted TCR beta CDR3 regions from RNA transcripts. Carried out on the TCR CDR3, a first-round RT-PCR used the HTBI primer set. TCRdb reanalysed the multiplex PCR reads using MiXCR and keeps one entry per CDR3 protein. The data show some 570,000 distinct CDR3 sequences, 15% to 20% seen once. Trimming stripped 4 bases from V and 4 bases from J, with 16 bases between. CDR1 is MDHEN, CDR2 SYDVKM, per germline. The CDR3 covers 15 residues. This record comes from a study of T cells in Graves' hyperthyroidism and ophthalmopathy. In the study overall: Peripheral blood samples were taken at initial diagnosis, prior to any treatment.

Study outcomes and limitations: The majority of expanded thyroid clonotypes above 0.001 also appeared in blood.

With duration under 3 months, ophthalmopathy was active: Clinical Activity Score at least 3, NOSPECS at least 4. Researchers barred patients who had uncontrolled infection, other autoimmune disease, pregnancy or lactation. The specimen was blood. The V call is TRBV28, the J call TRBJ1-2; D may be TRBD1 (5 bases). This TCR was sampled from a young woman with Graves' ophthalmopathy. CDR3 sequence: CASSSWTRGAYGYTF. CDR3 sequence (DNA): TGTGCCAGCAGTTCGTGGACAAGGGGCGCCTATGGCTACACCTTC.